These 8 T cell receptor beta chains were sequenced from one sample in a study of blood T cell repertoires in COVID-19. Here immunoSEQ multiplex PCR was the method, and the copy in TCRdb shows in-frame clones only, minus some. This table has about 90,000 clones, about 80% appearing once. Sample: peripheral blood. These receptors were obtained from a man in his 60s with acute or convalescent COVID-19.

The CDR3 DNA sequence: TGTGCCTGGAGTGACCCCAGGGGGCTTAGCACTGAAGCTTTCTTT. It codes for CAWSDPRGLSTEAFF. The V call is TRBV30, the J call TRBJ1-1; 8 positions match TRBD1. The CDR3 is made up of 15 amino acids. Germline loops: CDR1 GTSNPN, CDR2 SVGIG (reference sequence). Trimming took 1 base from V and 4 from J; bases not matched to a gene: 8.

The chain uses TRBV5-4 and TRBJ2-3; weak D call: TRBD1 (6 bases). CDR3 length equals 17 residues. CDR1 and CDR2 from the germline V gene are SGHNT and YYREEE (reference sequence). V was clipped by 4 bases and J by 0 bases, with 18 bases between them. This CDR3 reads CASSVSFHRASTDTQYF. CDR3 DNA sequence: TGTGCCAGCAGCGTCTCATTCCACAGGGCTAGCACAGATACGCAGTATTTT.

The gene calls are TRBV7-2 and TRBJ1-2, with D uncertain. The V gene's germline CDR1 is SGHTA and CDR2 FQGNSA. The CDR3 is 15 residues long. Trimming left V 3 bases short and J 1 base short, with 12 bases between. The chain's CDR3 is CASSLLGSSNYGYTF. CDR3 DNA sequence: TGTGCCAGCAGCTTGCTAGGTTCAAGTAACTATGGCTACACCTTC.

This chain connects TRBV6-2 or TRBV6-3 to TRBJ2-2, with TRBD1 matching over 8 bases. The trim removed 0 bases at V and 7 bases at J, leaving 10 bases unmatched. Germline assignment: CDR1 MNHEY and CDR2 SVGEGT. This CDR3 is 17 amino acids long. The CDR3 DNA is TGTGCCAGCAGTTACTCGGACAGGGACATACTAAGCGGGGAGCTGTTTTTT. It is translated as CASSYSDRDILSGELFF.

This chain links TRBV4-1 with TRBJ2-1; D might be TRBD2 (5 bases). CDR3 length equals 13 residues. The V end lost 8 bases, the J end lost 5 bases, and 13 bases lay between the germline ends. Per the germline V gene, CDR1 is MGHRA and CDR2 is YSYEKL. The CDR3 reads CASRGTRHNEQFF. The CDR3 DNA follows: TGCGCCAGCCGCGGAACTAGACACAATGAGCAGTTCTTC.

The V gene is TRBV6-1, the J gene TRBJ2-6, with TRBD1 identical over 8 bases. This CDR3 has 16 residues. Germline lookup yields CDR1 MNHNS and CDR2 SASEGT. The V gene end was trimmed by 4 bases and the J gene end by 2 bases; junction bases not matched to a gene: 4. The CDR3 protein is CASSGTGWAGANVLTF. The CDR3 DNA follows: TGTGCCAGCAGTGGGACAGGGTGGGCTGGGGCCAACGTCCTGACTTTC.

The chain recombines TRBV5-4 with TRBJ2-5; D is possibly TRBD1 (6 bases). Germline V gene lookup returns CDR1 SGHNT and CDR2 YYREEE (reference sequence). The germline V and J ends were trimmed by 4 bases and 2 bases, with 12 bases remaining between them. This CDR3 has 14 residues. The CDR3: CASSPGTSQETQYF. CDR3 sequence (DNA): TGTGCCAGCAGCCCGGGGACAAGTCAAGAGACCCAGTACTTC.

The chain has TRBV6-5 and TRBJ1-1, with TRBD1 as a possible D gene (5 bases). The CDR3 spans 15 residues. The V gene's germline CDR1 is MNHEY and CDR2 SVGAGI. Trimming stripped 0 bases from V and 6 bases from J, with 14 bases between. CDR3 nucleotides: TGTGCCAGCAGTTACTCCCGGGGGGGGAAGCCTGAAGCTTTCTTT. Protein product: CASSYSRGGKPEAFF.